The 15 T cell receptor beta chains below were found in one sample sequenced in a study of T cell repertoires in cytomegalovirus infection. TCRdb processed the reads anew with MiXCR; each CDR3 protein has one entry. Among approximately 990,000 distinct CDR3 sequences listed, approximately 31% were seen once. No antigen is known for these receptors. The sequencing used cultured CD8+ T cells from PBMCs, collected from culture after CMV antigen stimulation. These receptors were obtained from a human donor in good health (CMV status not recorded). Some clones in this sample may be carry-over from other donors' samples.

This chain connects TRBV7-9 to TRBJ2-7, with TRBD1 matching 9 bases. The J segment lost 1 base and the V segment lost 6 bases, leaving 10 bases of the junction unmatched. CDR1 is SEHNR and CDR2 is FQNEAQ in the germline V gene (reference sequence). The CDR3 is made up of 16 amino acids. CDR3 region: CASSPDRDRVSYEQYF. The CDR3 DNA follows: TGTGCCAGCAGTCCTGACCGGGACAGGGTATCCTACGAGCAGTACTTC.

V usage is TRBV7-6 and J usage is TRBJ1-4, with D possibly matching TRBD1 (6 bases). CDR1 SGHVS and CDR2 FNYEAQ come from the germline V gene. CDR3 length: 16 residues. The V gene lost 1 base and the J gene lost 8 bases, with 17 bases spanning the gap. CDR3 coding DNA: TGTGCCAGCAGCTTAGGGCAAGGGGGTATCTACGAAAAACTGTTTTTT. Protein sequence: CASSLGQGGIYEKLFF. The full variable domain, with the rest looked up from reference TRBV7-6 and TRBJ1-4, is GAGVSQSPRYKVTKRGQDVALRCDPISGHVSLYWYRQALGQGPEFLTYFNYEAQQDKSGLPNDRFSAERPEGSISTLTIQRTEQRDSAMYRCASSLGQGGIYEKLFFGSGTQLSVL.

This clonotype was counted between two and nine times. The genes are TRBV7-9 and TRBJ2-7; 14 nucleotides agree with TRBD2. From germline, CDR1 is SEHNR and CDR2 FQNEAQ (reference sequence). The ends lost 5 bases at V and 7 bases at J; junction bases unmatched: 10. CDR3 length: 16 amino acids. The CDR3 region is CASSSPGLAGEREQYF. As DNA, the CDR3 is TGTGCCAGCAGCAGCCCGGGACTAGCGGGGGAGAGGGAGCAGTACTTC.

The rearrangement joins TRBV19 to TRBJ2-5; no reliable D call. Germline CDR1 is LNHDA and CDR2 is SQIVND (reference sequence). The CDR3 is 14 residues long. Trimming took off 2 bases at V and 5 bases at J, with 12 bases between the two ends. CDR3 sequence reads: CASSIFAGWETQYF. CDR3 DNA: TGTGCCAGTAGTATATTTGCCGGCTGGGAGACCCAGTACTTC.

The sample holds a few counts of this clonotype. The gene calls are TRBV27 and TRBJ1-3; D is unresolved. The CDR3 is 17 residues long. Looked up from germline, CDR1 is MNHEY and CDR2 is SMNVEV (reference sequence). Trimming shortened V by 5 bases and J by 0 bases, and 17 bases separated the two germline ends. The CDR3 is CASSPLSGPSSGNTIYF. As DNA, the CDR3 is TGTGCCAGCAGTCCACTGTCCGGGCCGAGCTCTGGAAACACCATATATTTT.

The genes are TRBV6-2 or TRBV6-3 and TRBJ2-6; TRBD1 or TRBD2 may be the D gene (5 bases each). The germline V gene has CDR1 MNHEY and CDR2 SVGEGT. The CDR3 contains 17 residues. Trimming removed 0 bases at V and 1 base at J, with 10 bases between. CDR3 nucleotide sequence: TGTGCCAGCAGTTACTCGAGGTGGGGGTCTGGGGCCAACGTCCTGACTTTC. Encoded protein: CASSYSRWGSGANVLTF.

This clonotype has just a few counts. This chain links TRBV7-9 with TRBJ2-1; 7 bases are a match to TRBD2. Germline V gene sequence: CDR1 SEHNR, CDR2 FQNEAQ (reference sequence). V lost 5 bases to trimming and J lost 1 base; unmatched junction nucleotides: 5. This CDR3 region has 15 residues. The CDR3 is CASSDGGSSYNEQFF. CDR3 DNA: TGTGCCAGCAGCGACGGGGGGTCGTCCTACAATGAGCAGTTCTTC. Complete variable domain (other parts from reference TRBV7-9 and TRBJ2-1): DTGVSQNPRHKITKRGQNVTFRCDPISEHNRLYWYRQTLGQGPEFLTYFQNEAQLEKSRLLSDRFSAERPKGSFSTLEIQRTEQGDSAMYLCASSDGGSSYNEQFFGPGTRLTVL.

The V gene is TRBV5-4, the J gene TRBJ2-1; D remains ambiguous. CDR3 size: 14 residues. V lost 2 bases and J 5 bases, leaving 11 bases between the germline ends. Germline V lookup: CDR1 SGHNT, CDR2 YYREEE (reference sequence). The CDR3 DNA reads as TGTGCCAGCAGCTTTTCTAACCCTAACAATGAGCAGTTCTTC. This encodes CASSFSNPNNEQFF.

The CDR3 DNA reads as TGTGCCACCACTCGTCCGGGGAAAAAACCTGGAAACACCATATATTTT. Translation: CATTRPGKKPGNTIYF. The gene calls are TRBV15 and TRBJ1-3; no reliable D call. V lost 7 bases and J 2 bases, leaving 18 bases between the germline ends. CDR3 length equals 16 residues. Germline V gene data show CDR1 as LNHNV and CDR2 as YYDKDF (reference sequence).

This clonotype was seen a few times. A much larger clonotype is one base distant, so this may be a read error. Here the CDR3 DNA reads TGTGCCAGCAGACCCACAGGGGTCACTGAAGCTTTCTTT. It translates to CASRPTGVTEAFF. The chain links TRBV6-5 to TRBJ1-1; 7 bases agree with TRBD1. Germline CDR1 reads MNHEY; CDR2 reads SVGAGI. The CDR3 has 13 residues. With V trimmed by 6 bases and J by 4 bases, 5 bases remained unmatched.

Comment on this clonotype: One end of the junction varies from germline; a read error may be responsible. The chain joins TRBV7-6 to TRBJ2-1; D ambiguous. The germline V gene encodes CDR1 SGHVS and CDR2 FNYEAQ. The CDR3 totals 13 residues. The CDR3 DNA is TGTGCCAACAGCTTTTACGGGCCCAATGAGCAGTTCTTC. This encodes CANSFYGPNEQFF.

The chain links TRBV27 to TRBJ1-5; 7 bases map to TRBD1. The CDR3 is 17 amino acids. The germline V gene has CDR1 MNHEY and CDR2 SMNVEV (reference sequence). The ends lost 4 bases at V and 6 bases at J; junction bases unmatched: 15. CDR3 sequence reads: CASSSDRAGAGRQPQHF. CDR3 coding DNA: TGTGCCAGCAGTTCAGACAGGGCCGGGGCTGGACGTCAGCCCCAGCATTTT.

V gene TRBV20-1 combines with J gene TRBJ2-1; 9 nucleotides match TRBD2. The germline V gene encodes CDR1 DFQATT and CDR2 SNEGSKA (reference sequence). The CDR3 is 16 amino acids. The V gene end was trimmed by 2 bases and the J gene end by 2 bases; junction bases not matched to a gene: 7. CDR3 protein: CSARNPSGVTYNEQFF. As DNA, the CDR3 is TGCAGTGCTAGAAATCCTAGCGGGGTAACCTACAATGAGCAGTTCTTC.

On this clonotype: Since no conserved phenylalanine or tryptophan closes the CDR3, a read error is the likely cause. The chain recombines TRBV20-1 with TRBJ2-5; TRBD2 aligns across 7 bases. V shed 0 bases, J shed 4 bases, and the junction held 11 bases outside the gene matches. The germline V gene encodes CDR1 DFQATT and CDR2 SNEGSKA (reference sequence). This CDR3 contains 16 residues. The CDR3 spells CSARDRSGARLETQYS. CDR3 bases: TGCAGTGCTAGAGATCGAAGCGGGGCAAGGTTAGAGACCCAGTACTCC.

In its sample, this clonotype was seen a few times. This CDR3 is CASSSQALNIQYF. The CDR3 nucleotides are TGTGCCAGCAGTTCACAAGCGCTAAACATTCAGTACTTC. The chain has TRBV27 and TRBJ2-4; no definite D call. The V and J ends lost 4 bases and 6 bases respectively, with 10 bases between them. This CDR3 has 13 amino acids. Germline CDR1 reads MNHEY; CDR2 reads SMNVEV (reference sequence).